This T cell receptor (beta chain) was identified during a study of T-cell memory formation after mild COVID-19 (dated by TCRdb to about 2021). With respect to the entire study: Most TCR sequence clusters were specific to one of the two donors. Two young, previously healthy adult volunteers, one female and one male, were included in the cohort. In two donors, T-cell clones that expanded and contracted after mild COVID-19 were tracked by sequencing TCRalpha and TCRbeta repertoires over time.

Concerning this clonotype itself: Its target antigen remains unknown. No much larger clone is present one base from it, and per-base qualities are unavailable.

The germline V gene specifies SGHNT as CDR1 and YENEEA as CDR2. Ends trimmed: V by 5 bases, J by 4 bases; bases unmatched to a gene: 6. The CDR3 holds 15 amino acids from the cysteine to the phenylalanine. The sequence is cut down to CDR3 DNA, 45 bases in frame from base 1. Results and caveats for the whole study, not just this receptor: SARS-CoV-2 specificity was not confirmed for the second-wave clones peaking on day 37. Some responding clones were detected in pre-infection memory, suggesting pre-existing cross-reactive memory T cells joined the SARS-CoV-2 response. Clones contracting from day 15 to 85 had balanced CD4/CD8 phenotypes, while a second wave expanding from day 15 to 37 was biased towards CD4+. Only a couple of mild cases were covered by the study, and larger cohorts that include severe cases with pre-infection samples were considered necessary. Contracting CD4+ clones turned up mainly in the CM and EM memory subsets, whereas EMRA was where CD8+ clones were enriched.

TCRdb shows the sequencer as Illumina NovaSeq 6000. Using 5'RACE with constant-segment primers, TCRalpha and TCRbeta cDNA libraries were constructed, with sample barcodes and unique molecular identifiers added in the process. RNA was extracted from every sample with Trizol reagent. The libraries were amplified in two PCR steps, and the second step added a second sample barcode and Illumina TruSeq adapters. Libraries were sequenced on an Illumina NovaSeq with 2 x 150 bp paired-end reads. Under the source paper's analysis protocol: Demultiplexing of reads and collapsing into UMI-guided consensus sequences were performed with migec v1.2.7. Using mixcr v2.1.11, UMI consensuses were aligned to TRA and TRB V and J templates and then assembled into clonotypes. A clonotype was counted as expanded or contracted only when both edgeR and NoisET called the clonotype significant, with the noise models trained on biological replicates. edgeR calls used a false discovery rate-adjusted p below 0.01 and a log2 fold-change threshold of 1. As an exploratory analysis of dynamics, max-normalized trajectories of the 1000 most abundant clonotypes were examined with PCA combined with hierarchical clustering. Separately sequenced CD4+ and CD8+ repertoires were used to assign the CD4 or CD8 phenotype of responding clones. The public reads were run again by TCRdb, first through fastp at Q25 and then through MiXCR, and only productive beta chains were kept. Records with the same CDR3 protein are collapsed into one entry carrying the most frequent genes and DNA. It is TCRdb's table, rather than the study itself, that gives the V and J calls and clone size. The sample includes approximately 300,000 distinct CDR3 sequences, with under 8.5% observed a single time. The top ten constitute around a fifth of the sample.

Ficoll-Paque density gradient centrifugation was the method used to isolate PBMCs. Recombination joined TRBV11-3 with TRBJ2-7; 12 bases in the middle match TRBD1. Specimen: PBMCs or a T cell subset sorted from them (not recorded which). The clonotype originates from a man aged 18 to 29 who had mild COVID-19 (a few samples of this study predate the infection). The sample titles of this study are shuffled in the database, so cell type and time point are left out; the donor was told from shared clones. The DNA is TGTGCCAGCAGCCTAGGGACAGGGGGCGATTACGAGCAGTACTTC. Translated, it reads CASSLGTGGDYEQYF.